This TCR beta chain was recovered during a study of regulatory T cells in long-lasting Graves disease (dated by TCRdb to about 2021). Notes on the research overall: Patients with newly diagnosed Graves' disease had been on antithyroid drugs for under 3 months. A total of 33 samples were covered by TCR sequencing, comprising about 13 persistent and some 20 newly diagnosed Graves' disease patients. The study was conducted in China and was registered as a clinical trial. This study used TCR sequencing and RNA sequencing of peripheral blood to compare persistent Graves' disease patients against newly diagnosed Graves' disease patients.

The sample holds a few counts of this clonotype. The antigen it binds to is not known. The sample holds no much larger clone one base away, and base qualities are not on file. The library was generated by multiplex PCR. Sequencing relied on an Illumina HiSeq 4000. CDR3 regions were amplified by Arm-PCR with iRepertoire HTBI primers to construct TCR beta libraries. Gel purification was performed on PCR products prior to sequencing. Concerning the study's data processing: Across samples, some 62 TRBV and 14 TRBJ segments were identified and used for gene usage analysis of CDR3 amino acid clonotypes. Filtered high-quality paired reads were merged into contigs using COPE and FqMerger. BLAST was used to align contigs to the IMGT TRBV, TRBD and TRBJ reference genes, and CDR3 was defined following IMGT. Any clonotype with a frequency above 0.1% was counted as a highly expanded clone. Shannon entropy was used to measure repertoire diversity, and the Gini coefficient was used to measure V-J evenness. A clonotype found in more than one individual was treated as public. The public reads were quality trimmed at Q25 with fastp and then assembled into clones with MiXCR by TCRdb, keeping productive beta chains. Under each unique CDR3 protein, matching rows form one entry showing the most common genes and DNA. It is TCRdb's table, rather than the study itself, that gives the V and J calls and clone size. For this sample there are about 450,000 distinct CDR3 sequences; around 17% appear just once. Clones ranked in the top ten supply around 11% of the sample.

Overall study outcomes, separate from this receptor: Only peripheral blood was studied, because thyroid tissue, the primary lesion, was inaccessible. Persistent disease showed preferential use of TRBV28, TRBJ1-2 and TRBJ2-5, whereas newly diagnosed disease favored TRBV20-1 and TRBJ2-1. A larger number of public clonotypes was shared among persistent patients (approximately 2,600) than among newly diagnosed patients (around 970). The authors acknowledged the small sample size as a limitation that may reduce accuracy. Lower TCR Shannon entropy and fewer highly expanded clones were observed in persistent Graves' disease patients than in newly diagnosed patients, which suggested clonal expansion. Sequencing and analysis were limited to the TCR beta chain.

V is trimmed back by 4 bases and J by 2 bases, and the junction contains 8 bases that no gene match accounts for. The germline V gene sets CDR1 to MDHEN and CDR2 to SYDVKM. The CDR3 starts with the cysteine, ends with the phenylalanine, and has 16 residues. Only CDR3 DNA is held: 48 bases, read in frame from base 1. The time point label here, explained by the study, means: newly diagnosed GD, antithyroid drugs for less than 3 months. For both TCR sequencing and RNA sequencing, RNA was extracted from PBMCs in TRIzol. The diagnosis of Graves' disease was made according to American Thyroid Association guidelines. Patients were recruited from an endocrinology department in Xi'an, China. From each patient, around 8.3 milliliters of peripheral blood was collected into an EDTA anticoagulant tube. Ficoll Paque Plus density gradient separation was used to isolate PBMCs, and no further T cell sorting was done. RNA quality was checked with an Agilent 2100 Bioanalyzer and agarose gel, and concentration with a NanoDrop 2000.

This sample was also put to use in a study of T cells in Graves' hyperthyroidism and ophthalmopathy. Taken from the second paper: Graves' hyperthyroidism was defined as stable when no progression to ophthalmopathy occurred over 18 months of follow-up. Hyperthyroidism patients were aged 18 to 65 years and newly diagnosed, with disease duration of less than 2 months. Any patient with an uncontrolled infection, another autoimmune disease, pregnancy or lactation was excluded. Clinical symptoms, serum thyroxine and TRAb, thyroid ultrasound, and orbital computed tomography formed the basis for the diagnoses. A first-round RT-PCR of the TCR CDR3 used the HTBI primer set with the Qiagen OneStep RT-PCR kit. Most expanded thyroid clonotypes (frequency above 0.001) were also detected in blood, suggesting blood repertoires may reflect thyroid immune responses. A 13 V-J signature model separated ophthalmopathy from stable hyperthyroidism, with roughly 88% sensitivity and 81.08% specificity in cross-validation and 80%/75% in testing. During validation, the model predicted progression to ophthalmopathy a median of approximately 7 months ahead of onset, with 60% to 71% sensitivity and 72.22% specificity. A discovery cohort of about a hundred patients, 43 with Graves' ophthalmopathy and roughly 59 with stable Graves' hyperthyroidism, was used to find distinguishing TCR V-J signatures. Prospective prediction of ophthalmopathy was tested in an independent validation cohort of approximately 18 hyperthyroidism patients and approximately 17 patients who later progressed to ophthalmopathy. The approximately 90 discovery patients were randomly split 7:3 into training and test sets. In addition, the study compared T-cell repertoires in thyroid tissue and in blood from about 6 Graves' hyperthyroidism patients. After blood sampling, hyperthyroidism patients were treated with methimazole at a starting dose of 30 mg daily, and ophthalmopathy patients were treated with high-dose intravenous methylprednisolone. Libraries were constructed in a second round of multiplex PCR, after which size selection and purification were performed. The libraries were sequenced on an Illumina HiSeq2000 using paired-end 100 bp reads. SOAPnuke was used to process the raw data, removing reads that contained adapters or uncalled bases, had a mean Phred below 15, or lacked an exact match to the constant primer or identifier. COPE v1.2.5 was used to merge the high-quality paired reads, and each unique nucleotide sequence was defined as a clonotype. Clonotypes were aligned to IMGT TRBV, TRBD and TRBJ reference segments using MiTCR v1.1. Analysis was restricted to V-J combinations with a frequency above 0.0001, which covered about 99% of repertoires. A TCS score was defined as the ratio of F50 (clonal expansion) to E x V (chaos), with BLOSUM62-based TCRdist applied between CDR3 peptides within each V-J. Welch's t-statistics and random forest reduced several hundred V-J features to 13, which were used in a naive Bayes classifier (R e1071). Sample size was not statistically predetermined, and blinding of investigators to group allocation was not performed. The paper reports TCR Vbeta CDR3 sequencing of roughly 140 peripheral blood samples: 43 ophthalmopathy, under 80 hyperthyroidism and some 17 progressor patients.

Rearrangement joined TRBV28 to TRBJ2-1; 7 bases in the junction line up with TRBD2. The source was peripheral blood mononuclear cells (PBMCs), collected at new diagnosis, from a patient treated with antithyroid drugs. This clonotype was obtained from a young woman with Graves disease. Donor details come from another sample of the same person, matched by shared clones. The bases read TGTGCCAGCAGTTCCGTAGGGCTAGCGGCCTACAATGAGCAGTTCTTC. Its amino acids are CASSSVGLAAYNEQFF.